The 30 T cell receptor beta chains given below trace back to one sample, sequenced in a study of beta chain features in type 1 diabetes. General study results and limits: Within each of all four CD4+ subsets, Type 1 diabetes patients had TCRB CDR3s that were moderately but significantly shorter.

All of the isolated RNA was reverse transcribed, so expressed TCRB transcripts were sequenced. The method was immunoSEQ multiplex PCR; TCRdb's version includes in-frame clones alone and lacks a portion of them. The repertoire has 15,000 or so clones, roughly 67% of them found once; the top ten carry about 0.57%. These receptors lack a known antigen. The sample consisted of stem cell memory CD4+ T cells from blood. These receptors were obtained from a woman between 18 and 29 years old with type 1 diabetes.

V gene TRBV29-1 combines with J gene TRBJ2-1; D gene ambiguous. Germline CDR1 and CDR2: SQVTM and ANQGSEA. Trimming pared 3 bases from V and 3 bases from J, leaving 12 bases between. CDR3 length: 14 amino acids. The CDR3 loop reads CSVDPARVYNEQFF. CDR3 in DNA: TGCAGCGTTGATCCAGCGAGAGTCTACAATGAGCAGTTCTTC.

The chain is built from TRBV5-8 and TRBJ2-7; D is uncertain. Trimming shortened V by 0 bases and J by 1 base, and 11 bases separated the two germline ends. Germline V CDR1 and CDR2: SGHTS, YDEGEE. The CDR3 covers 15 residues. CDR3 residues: CASSLGRSFSYEQYF. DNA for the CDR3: TGTGCCAGCAGCTTGGGGCGGAGTTTTTCCTACGAGCAGTACTTC.

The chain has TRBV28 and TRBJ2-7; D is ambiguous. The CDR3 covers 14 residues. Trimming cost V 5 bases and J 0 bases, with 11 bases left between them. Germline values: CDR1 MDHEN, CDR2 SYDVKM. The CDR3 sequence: CASSVGTSSYEQYF. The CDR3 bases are TGTGCCAGCAGTGTCGGTACGAGCTCCTACGAGCAGTACTTC.

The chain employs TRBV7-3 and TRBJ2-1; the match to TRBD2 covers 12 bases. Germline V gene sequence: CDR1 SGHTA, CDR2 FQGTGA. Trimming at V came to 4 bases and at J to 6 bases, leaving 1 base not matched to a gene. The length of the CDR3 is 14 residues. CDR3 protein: CASSWGLAGNEQFF. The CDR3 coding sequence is TGTGCCAGCAGCTGGGGACTAGCGGGCAATGAGCAGTTCTTC.

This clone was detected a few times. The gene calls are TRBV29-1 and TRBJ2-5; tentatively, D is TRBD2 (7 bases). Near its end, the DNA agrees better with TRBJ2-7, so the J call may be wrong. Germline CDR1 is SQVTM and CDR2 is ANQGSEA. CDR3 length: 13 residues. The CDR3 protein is CSVGEGDMDEQYF. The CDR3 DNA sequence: TGCAGCGTTGGGGAGGGGGACATGGACGAGCAGTACTTC.

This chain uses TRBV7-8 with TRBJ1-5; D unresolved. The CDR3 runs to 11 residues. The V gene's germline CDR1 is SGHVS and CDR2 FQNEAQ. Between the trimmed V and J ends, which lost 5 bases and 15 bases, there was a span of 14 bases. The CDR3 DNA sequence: TGTGCCAGCAGCATTGACGGATGGAGGCATTTT. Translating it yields CASSIDGWRHF.

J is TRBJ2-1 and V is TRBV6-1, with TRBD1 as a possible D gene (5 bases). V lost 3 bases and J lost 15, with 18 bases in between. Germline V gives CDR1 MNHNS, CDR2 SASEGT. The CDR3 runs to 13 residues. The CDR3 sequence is CASSEPTTSRGFF. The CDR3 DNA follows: TGTGCCAGCAGTGAGCCAACCACCTCTAGGGGGTTCTTC.

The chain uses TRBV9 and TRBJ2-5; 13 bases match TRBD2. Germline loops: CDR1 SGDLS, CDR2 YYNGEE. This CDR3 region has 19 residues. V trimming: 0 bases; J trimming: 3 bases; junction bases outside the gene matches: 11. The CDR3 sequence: CASSVGGYTGTSGEETQYF. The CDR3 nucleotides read TGTGCCAGCAGCGTAGGGGGTTACACCGGGACTAGCGGGGAAGAGACCCAGTACTTC.

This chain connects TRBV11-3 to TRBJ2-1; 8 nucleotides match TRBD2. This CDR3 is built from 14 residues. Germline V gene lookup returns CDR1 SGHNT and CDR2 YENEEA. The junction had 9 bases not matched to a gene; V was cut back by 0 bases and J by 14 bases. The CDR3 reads CASSLDRTGGLEFF. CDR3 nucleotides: TGTGCCAGCAGCTTAGATCGGACGGGGGGGCTTGAGTTCTTC.

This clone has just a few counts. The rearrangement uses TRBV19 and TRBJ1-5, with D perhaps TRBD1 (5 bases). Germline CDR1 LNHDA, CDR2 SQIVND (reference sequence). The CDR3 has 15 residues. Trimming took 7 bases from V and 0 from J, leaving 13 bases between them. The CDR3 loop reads CASTRVGGSNQPQHF. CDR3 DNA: TGTGCCAGTACCAGGGTGGGCGGTAGCAATCAGCCCCAGCATTTT. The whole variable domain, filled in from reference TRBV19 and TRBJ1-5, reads DGGITQSPKYLFRKEGQNVTLSCEQNLNHDAMYWYRQDPGQGLRLIYYSQIVNDFQKGDIAEGYSVSREKKESFPLTVTSAQKNPTAFYLCASTRVGGSNQPQHFGDGTRLSIL.

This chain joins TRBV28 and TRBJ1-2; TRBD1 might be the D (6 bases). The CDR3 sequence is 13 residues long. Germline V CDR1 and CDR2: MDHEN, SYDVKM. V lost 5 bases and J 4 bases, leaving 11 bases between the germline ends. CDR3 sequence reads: CASSKGDFYGYTF. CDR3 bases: TGTGCCAGCAGTAAGGGGGATTTCTATGGCTACACCTTC.

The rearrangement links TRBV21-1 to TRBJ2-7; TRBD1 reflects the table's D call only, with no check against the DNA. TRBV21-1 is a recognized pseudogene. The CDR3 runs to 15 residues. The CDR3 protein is CASSKYKTGPYEQYF. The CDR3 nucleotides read TGTGCCAGCAGCAAATATAAAACAGGGCCCTACGAGCAGTACTTC.

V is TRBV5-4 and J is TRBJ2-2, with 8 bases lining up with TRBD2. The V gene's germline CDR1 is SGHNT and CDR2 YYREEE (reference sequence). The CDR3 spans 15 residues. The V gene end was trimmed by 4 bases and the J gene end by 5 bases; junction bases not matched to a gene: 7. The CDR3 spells CASSTRGAITGELFF. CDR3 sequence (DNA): TGTGCCAGCAGCACGCGGGGGGCTATTACCGGGGAGCTGTTTTTT.

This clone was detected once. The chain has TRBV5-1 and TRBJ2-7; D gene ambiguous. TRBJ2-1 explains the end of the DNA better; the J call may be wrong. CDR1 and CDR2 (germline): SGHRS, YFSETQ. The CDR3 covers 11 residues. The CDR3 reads CASSFEQEQFF. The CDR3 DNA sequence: TGCGCCAGCAGCTTCGAACAGGAGCAGTTCTTC.

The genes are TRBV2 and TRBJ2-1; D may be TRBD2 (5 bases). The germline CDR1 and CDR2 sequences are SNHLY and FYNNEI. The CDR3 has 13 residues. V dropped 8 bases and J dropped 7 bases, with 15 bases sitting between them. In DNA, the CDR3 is TGTGCCAGCGGCCTGCTAGCCGAGAATGAGCAGTTCTTC. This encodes CASGLLAENEQFF.

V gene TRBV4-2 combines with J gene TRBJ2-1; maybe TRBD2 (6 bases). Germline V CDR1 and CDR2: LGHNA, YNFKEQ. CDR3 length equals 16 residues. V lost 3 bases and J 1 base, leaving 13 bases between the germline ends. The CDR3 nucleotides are TGTGCCAGCAGCCAGGAGGCGGCGGGGTCCTACAATGAGCAGTTCTTC. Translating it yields CASSQEAAGSYNEQFF.

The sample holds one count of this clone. For the CDR3, the DNA is TGTGCCAGCAGGAGGGTAGCGGGGGAGTCCTACGAGCAGTACTTC. This gives the protein CASRRVAGESYEQYF. This chain links TRBV7-2 with TRBJ2-7; 9 nucleotides match TRBD2. Germline lookup yields CDR1 SGHTA and CDR2 FQGNSA. J was trimmed by 1 base and V by 6 bases; bases with no gene match: 7. This CDR3 is 15 amino acids long.

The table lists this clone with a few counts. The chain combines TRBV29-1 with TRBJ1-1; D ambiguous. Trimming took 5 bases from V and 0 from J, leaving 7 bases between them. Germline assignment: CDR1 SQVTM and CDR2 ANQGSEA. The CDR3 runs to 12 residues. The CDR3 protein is CSVSNMNTEAFF. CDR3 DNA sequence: TGCAGCGTTAGTAACATGAACACTGAAGCTTTCTTT.

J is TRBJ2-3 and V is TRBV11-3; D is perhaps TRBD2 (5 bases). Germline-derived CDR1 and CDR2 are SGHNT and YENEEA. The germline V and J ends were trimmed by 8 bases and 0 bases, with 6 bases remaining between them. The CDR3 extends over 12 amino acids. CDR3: CASGLSTDTQYF. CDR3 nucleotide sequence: TGTGCCAGCGGACTCAGCACAGATACGCAGTATTTT.

DNA of the CDR3: TGTGCCAGCAGCTACCCTTCTTGGGACAGGGGGCAAGAGAATGAAAAACTGTTTTTT. This translates into CASSYPSWDRGQENEKLFF. The chain uses TRBV7-9 and TRBJ1-4, with 12 positions matching TRBD1. Germline V gene data show CDR1 as SEHNR and CDR2 as FQNEAQ (reference sequence). Losses at the gene ends were 4 bases for V and 5 bases for J; bases not matched to a gene: 14. The length of the CDR3 is 19 residues.

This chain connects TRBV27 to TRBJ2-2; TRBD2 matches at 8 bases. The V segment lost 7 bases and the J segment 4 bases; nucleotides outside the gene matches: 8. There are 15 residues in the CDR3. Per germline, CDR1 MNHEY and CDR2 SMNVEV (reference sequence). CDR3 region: CASNSGGAGTGELFF. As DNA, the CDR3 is TGTGCCAGCAACTCCGGGGGGGCCGGCACCGGGGAGCTGTTTTTT.

Here the CDR3 DNA reads TGTGCCAGCAGCTTATCAGGGGCCTACAATGAGCAGTTCTTC. Protein: CASSLSGAYNEQFF. The chain links TRBV11-2 to TRBJ2-1; maybe TRBD1 (6 bases). The V and J ends lost 2 bases and 2 bases respectively, with 7 bases between them. The CDR3 loop spans 14 amino acids. Germline loops: CDR1 SGHAT, CDR2 FQNNGV.

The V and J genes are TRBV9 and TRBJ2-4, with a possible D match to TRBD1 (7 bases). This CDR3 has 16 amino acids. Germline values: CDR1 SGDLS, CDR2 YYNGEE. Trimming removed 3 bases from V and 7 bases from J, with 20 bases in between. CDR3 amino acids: CASSAQTGRNGNIQYF. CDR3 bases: TGTGCCAGCAGCGCACAGACAGGGAGGAATGGGAACATTCAGTACTTC. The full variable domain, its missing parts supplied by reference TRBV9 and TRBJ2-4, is DSGVTQTPKHLITATGQRVTLRCSPRSGDLSVYWYQQSLDQGLQFLIQYYNGEERAKGNILERFSAQQFPDLHSELNLSSLELGDSALYFCASSAQTGRNGNIQYFGAGTRLSVL.

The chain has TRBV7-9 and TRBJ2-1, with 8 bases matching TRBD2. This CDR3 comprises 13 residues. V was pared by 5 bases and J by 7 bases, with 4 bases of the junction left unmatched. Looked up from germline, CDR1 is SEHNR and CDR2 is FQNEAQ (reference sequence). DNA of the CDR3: TGTGCCAGCAGCACCGGGGGGGGAAATGAGCAGTTCTTC. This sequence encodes CASSTGGGNEQFF.

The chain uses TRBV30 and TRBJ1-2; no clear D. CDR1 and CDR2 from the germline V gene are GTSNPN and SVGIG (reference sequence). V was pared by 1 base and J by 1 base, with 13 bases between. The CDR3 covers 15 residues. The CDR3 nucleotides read TGTGCCTGGAGTGGCCAGGAGGCATTTAACTATGGCTACACCTTC. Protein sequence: CAWSGQEAFNYGYTF. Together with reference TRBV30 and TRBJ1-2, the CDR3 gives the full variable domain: SQTIHQWPATLVQPVGSPLSLECTVEGTSNPNLYWYRQAAGRGLQLLFYSVGIGQISSEVPQNLSASRPQDRQFILSSKKLLLSDSGFYLCAWSGQEAFNYGYTFGSGTRLTVV.

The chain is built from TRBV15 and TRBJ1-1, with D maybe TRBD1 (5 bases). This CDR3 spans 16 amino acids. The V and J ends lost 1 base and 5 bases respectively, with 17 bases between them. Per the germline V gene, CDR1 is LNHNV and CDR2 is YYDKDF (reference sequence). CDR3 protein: CATSRGVAGLLTEAFF. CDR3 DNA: TGTGCCACCAGCAGAGGAGTAGCAGGGCTTTTGACTGAAGCTTTCTTT.

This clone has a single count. CDR3 coding DNA: TGCAGCGTTGAAGACAGATCCATGAACACTGAAGCTTTCTTT. This translates into CSVEDRSMNTEAFF. The rearrangement links TRBV29-1 to TRBJ1-1; D ambiguous. With 0 bases removed from V and 0 bases from J, the gap between germline ends came to 8 bases. CDR3 size: 14 residues. Germline V gives CDR1 SQVTM, CDR2 ANQGSEA. Combining the CDR3 with reference TRBV29-1 and TRBJ1-1 gives the whole variable domain SAVISQKPSRDICQRGTSLTIQCQVDSQVTMMFWYRQQPGQSLTLIATANQGSEATYESGFVIDKFPISRPNLTFSTLTVSNMSPEDSSIYLCSVEDRSMNTEAFFGQGTRLTVV.

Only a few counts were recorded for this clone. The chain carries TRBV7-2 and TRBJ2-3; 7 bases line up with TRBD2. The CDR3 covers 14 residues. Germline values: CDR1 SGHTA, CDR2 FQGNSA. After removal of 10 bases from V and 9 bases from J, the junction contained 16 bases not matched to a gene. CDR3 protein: CATGGGLTPGTQYF. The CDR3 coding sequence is TGTGCCACCGGGGGAGGGCTCACGCCAGGGACGCAGTATTTT.

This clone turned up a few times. The chain's CDR3 is CASSLAADSYNEQFF. CDR3 coding DNA: TGTGCCAGCAGCTTAGCGGCGGATTCCTACAATGAGCAGTTCTTC. This chain connects TRBV7-2 to TRBJ2-1; no clear D. Trimming removed 0 bases at V and 1 base at J, with 7 bases between. This CDR3 contains 15 residues. Germline V gene data show CDR1 as SGHTA and CDR2 as FQGNSA. Full variable domain (outside the CDR3, taken from reference TRBV7-2 and TRBJ2-1): GAGVSQSPSNKVTEKGKDVELRCDPISGHTALYWYRQSLGQGLEFLIYFQGNSAPDKSGLPSDRFSAERTGGSVSTLTIQRTQQEDSAVYLCASSLAADSYNEQFFGPGTRLTVL.

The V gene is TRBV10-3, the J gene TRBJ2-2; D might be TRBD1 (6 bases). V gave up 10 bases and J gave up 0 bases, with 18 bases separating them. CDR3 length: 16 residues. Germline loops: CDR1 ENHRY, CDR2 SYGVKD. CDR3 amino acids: CASGSSTGANTGELFF. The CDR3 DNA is TGTGCCAGCGGAAGTTCGACAGGCGCGAACACCGGGGAGCTGTTTTTT.